This T cell receptor beta chain was identified in a study of cytotoxic CD8 clonotypes in ibrutinib-treated CLL. Deep sequencing aimed at 1 in 200,000 to 1 in 1 million T cells' resolution. The repertoire was sequenced with immunoSEQ multiplex PCR; TCRdb's copy has only in-frame clones and lacks some. The sample carries roughly 45,000 clones, 60% to 70% recorded once. Concerning this clone itself: No antigen is known for it.

Study results and limitations: On treatment, the uncommon public clonotypes contracted or remained stable. Patients had baseline clonality above age-matched healthy donors, and this clonality moved with circulating CD8+ T-cell counts.

V trimming: 4 bases; J trimming: 0 bases; junction bases outside the gene matches: 12. Germline loops: CDR1 KGHSH, CDR2 LQKENI. CDR3 size: 18 residues. Cryopreserved PBMCs supplied 2 to 2.5 micrograms of genomic DNA for TCR beta libraries. This receptor was taken from a human donor with chronic lymphocytic leukemia. The sample in question was PBMCs, obtained after 24 months of ibrutinib treatment. V usage is TRBV18 and J usage is TRBJ2-7; 10 bases agree with TRBD1. The DNA for the CDR3 is TGTGCCAGCTCACTCTGGGGACAGGGGACCAGAGGCTCCTACGAGCAGTACTTC. Translating gives CASSLWGQGTRGSYEQYF.